The TCR beta chain under discussion was sequenced for a study of T cell responses to AZD1222 COVID-19 vaccine. Whole-study results and caveats: Spike was spanned by vaccine-associated CD4 TCRs, which were dominant at 160-218 and 743-854. Clonal diversity was possibly underestimated, and the donors were mostly white British, with more females. Sampling that yielded the repertoires occurred only after the peak T cell response. A rise in Spike-specific TCR breadth and depth followed two AZD1222 doses.

Produced via immunoSEQ multiplex PCR; TCRdb's table is partial and in-frame only. Counted here are about 120,000 clones, around 87% occurring once; the ten biggest clones make up more than 9%. In the case of this clone: Its antigen is currently unknown.

This clonotype originated in an adult in good health. Here the sequenced sample was peripheral blood, taken on day 0 of AZD1222 vaccination.

In DNA, the CDR3 is TGCGCCAGCAGCTTGGTGGGGGACTACAATGAGCAGTTCTTC. Protein product: CASSLVGDYNEQFF. The chain is built from TRBV5-1 and TRBJ2-1, with D possibly called TRBD1 or TRBD2 (5 bases each). Germline values: CDR1 SGHRS, CDR2 YFSETQ. The CDR3 extends over 14 amino acids. The V end was cut by 0 bases, the J end by 3 bases, with 7 bases between.